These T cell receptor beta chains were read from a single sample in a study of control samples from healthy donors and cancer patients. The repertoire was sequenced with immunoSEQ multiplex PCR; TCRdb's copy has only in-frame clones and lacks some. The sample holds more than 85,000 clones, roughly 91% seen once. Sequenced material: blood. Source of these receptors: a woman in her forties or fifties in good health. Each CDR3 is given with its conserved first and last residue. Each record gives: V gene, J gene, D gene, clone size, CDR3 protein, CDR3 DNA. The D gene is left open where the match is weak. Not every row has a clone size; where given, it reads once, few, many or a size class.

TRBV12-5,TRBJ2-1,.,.,CASGEGRGVAYNEQFF,TGTGCTAGTGGTGAGGGTAGAGGGGTAGCCTACAATGAGCAGTTCTTC
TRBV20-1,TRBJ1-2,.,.,CSASPRKGRINGYTF,TGCAGTGCTAGTCCTAGGAAGGGGCGCATCAATGGCTACACCTTC
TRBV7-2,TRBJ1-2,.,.,CASRVGAGTEGYTF,TGTGCCAGCAGAGTTGGGGCCGGGACGGAGGGCTACACCTTC
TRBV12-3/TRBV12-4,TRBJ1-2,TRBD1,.,CASRTGPSYTF,TGTGCCAGCAGGACAGGGCCAAGCTACACCTTC
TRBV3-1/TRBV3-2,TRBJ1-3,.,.,CASSPGASSGNTIYF,TGTGCCAGCAGCCCCGGGGCCAGCTCTGGAAACACCATATATTTT
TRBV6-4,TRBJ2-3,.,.,CASSAGPDTDTQYF,TGTGCCAGCAGTGCTGGGCCCGACACAGATACGCAGTATTTT
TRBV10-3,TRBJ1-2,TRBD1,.,CAIRPGQALWGGYTF,TGTGCCATCAGACCGGGACAGGCCCTTTGGGGTGGCTACACCTTC
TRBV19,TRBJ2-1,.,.,CASSIVGAVNEQFF,TGTGCCAGTAGTATAGTAGGGGCGGTCAATGAGCAGTTCTTC
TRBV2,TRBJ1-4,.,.,CASSPIGSYGEKLFF,TGTGCCAGCAGTCCCATCGGGAGTTACGGGGAAAAACTGTTTTTT
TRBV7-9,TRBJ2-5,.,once,CASRDSAQYF,TGTGCCAGCCGAGACTCGGCCCAGTACTTC
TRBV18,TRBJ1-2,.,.,CASSPQANYGYTF,TGTGCCAGCTCACCACAGGCTAACTATGGCTACACCTTC
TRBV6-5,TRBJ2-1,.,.,CASGYSNPNNEQFF,TGTGCCAGCGGTTACTCGAATCCCAACAATGAGCAGTTCTTC
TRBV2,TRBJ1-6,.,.,CASSGVRTDYNSPLHF,TGTGCCAGTAGCGGTGTGAGGACAGACTATAATTCACCCCTCCACTTT
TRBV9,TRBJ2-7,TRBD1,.,CASSPGDSYEQYF,TGTGCCAGCAGCCCCGGGGACAGCTACGAGCAGTACTTC
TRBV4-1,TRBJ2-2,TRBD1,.,CASSNTGTVTGELFF,TGCGCCAGCAGCAACACCGGGACAGTAACCGGGGAGCTGTTTTTT
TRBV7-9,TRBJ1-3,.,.,CASSPRIQERHSGNTIYF,TGTGCCAGCAGCCCAAGGATCCAGGAACGGCACTCTGGAAACACCATATATTTT
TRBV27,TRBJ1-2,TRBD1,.,CASTSLQGGGNYGYTF,TGTGCCAGCACCTCTCTACAGGGGGGGGGTAACTATGGCTACACCTTC
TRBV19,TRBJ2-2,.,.,CASSIDRRGLQSGTGELFF,TGTGCCAGTAGTATAGATCGCCGAGGGCTCCAATCCGGCACCGGGGAGCTGTTTTTT
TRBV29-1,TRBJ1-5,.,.,CSVSWGPNQPQHF,TGCAGCGTCTCCTGGGGGCCCAATCAGCCCCAGCATTTT
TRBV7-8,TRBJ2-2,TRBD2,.,CASSRTASGVNTGELFF,TGTGCCAGCAGCCGCACCGCTAGCGGAGTCAACACCGGGGAGCTGTTTTTT
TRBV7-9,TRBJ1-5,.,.,CASSLGTSNQPQHF,TGTGCCAGCAGCTTAGGCACTAGCAATCAGCCCCAGCATTTT
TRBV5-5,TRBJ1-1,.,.,CASSSAGVMNTEAFF,TGTGCCAGCAGCTCAGCGGGGGTCATGAACACTGAAGCTTTCTTT
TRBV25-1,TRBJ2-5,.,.,CASRQDQETQYF,TGTGCCAGCAGACAGGACCAAGAGACCCAGTACTTC